This passage covers 14 T cell receptor beta chains from one sample sequenced in a study of blood T cells in healthy people across ages. A second about 7 to 11 cycle PCR used barcoded and J-beta primers. TCRdb recomputed calls from the 5' RACE reads with MiXCR, one row per CDR3 protein. The profile shows approximately 800,000 distinct CDR3 sequences, around half of them singletons. Sequenced: blood. These receptors were taken from an older man in good health.

This clonotype turned up a few times. The chain recombines TRBV2 with TRBJ1-2, with TRBD1 matching over 7 bases. Losses at the gene ends were 6 bases for V and 5 bases for J; bases not matched to a gene: 3. Germline V gives CDR1 SNHLY, CDR2 FYNNEI. The CDR3 totals 12 residues. CDR3 sequence reads: CASSRDRYGYTF. CDR3 DNA sequence: TGTGCCAGCAGCCGGGACAGATATGGCTACACCTTC.

This clonotype was seen more than once but under ten times. The genes are TRBV6-2 or TRBV6-3 and TRBJ2-7; D is unresolved. This CDR3 is built from 15 residues. The germline V gene encodes CDR1 MNHEY and CDR2 SVGEGT. V was pared by 8 bases and J by 1 base, with 18 bases between. This CDR3 is CASRQRSSGSYEQYF. The CDR3 coding sequence is TGTGCCAGCCGCCAACGGTCCAGTGGGTCCTACGAGCAGTACTTC.

This clonotype came up many times. The V and J genes are TRBV5-1 and TRBJ2-7, with D maybe TRBD1 (6 bases). Germline V gene data show CDR1 as SGHRS and CDR2 as YFSETQ. The CDR3 has 16 residues. The V and J ends lost 0 bases and 1 base respectively, with 14 bases between them. CDR3 DNA sequence: TGCGCCAGCAGCTTGGCGACAGGCATGAATTCCTACGAGCAGTACTTC. Translated: CASSLATGMNSYEQYF.

J is TRBJ2-5 and V is TRBV12-3 or TRBV12-4; 13 nucleotides line up with TRBD2. The CDR3 has 15 residues. The trim removed 6 bases at V and 11 bases at J, leaving 12 bases unmatched. The CDR3, as DNA: TGTGCCAGCAGGCCTACCGGGACTAGCGGGAATGAGCAGTACTTC. Its protein is CASRPTGTSGNEQYF.

This clonotype was recorded at least ten times. This chain links TRBV7-9 with TRBJ2-7; 9 bases align to TRBD1. CDR3 length: 14 residues. With 4 bases clipped from V and 2 bases from J, the junction kept 3 bases outside the gene matches. The germline gives CDR1 SEHNR, CDR2 FQNEAQ (reference sequence). DNA for the CDR3: TGTGCCAGCAGCTCCGGACAGGGGACCTACGAGCAGTACTTC. It specifies CASSSGQGTYEQYF.

The table lists this clonotype with a few counts. This chain connects TRBV28 to TRBJ2-3; tentatively, D is TRBD2 (7 bases). Deletions cut 5 bases from V and 2 bases from J, with 23 bases between. Germline loops: CDR1 MDHEN, CDR2 SYDVKM. The CDR3 consists of 18 residues. CDR3: CASSLLQGGRDYTDTQYF. CDR3 bases: TGTGCCAGCAGTCTGCTACAGGGTGGGCGGGACTACACAGATACGCAGTATTTT.

In this sample, this clonotype turned up once. The chain combines TRBV25-1 with TRBJ2-5; tentative D call: TRBD2 (6 bases). In germline, CDR1 is MGHDK, CDR2 SYGVNS. The CDR3 sequence is 15 residues long. The V and J ends lost 7 bases and 3 bases respectively, with 18 bases between them. The CDR3 reads CASTDPREKKETQYF. In DNA, the CDR3 is TGTGCCAGCACTGACCCCCGGGAGAAGAAAGAGACCCAGTACTTC.

This clonotype has a count of ten or more. The chain joins TRBV29-1 to TRBJ2-5, with a possible D match to TRBD1 (5 bases). Trimming took 4 bases from V and 3 from J, leaving 9 bases between them. Germline CDR1 is SQVTM and CDR2 is ANQGSEA. The CDR3 runs to 12 residues. In nucleotides, the CDR3 is TGCAGCGTTGCGCTAGGGGAAGAGACCCAGTACTTC. It specifies CSVALGEETQYF.

The gene calls are TRBV4-3 and TRBJ2-1; D may be TRBD2 (5 bases). Germline CDR1 and CDR2: LGHNA and YSLEER. V was cut by 4 bases and J by 5 bases, with 15 bases left in between. The CDR3 spans 15 residues. The CDR3 is CASSPSVGDHNEQFF. CDR3 DNA: TGCGCCAGCAGCCCCTCAGTCGGGGATCACAATGAGCAGTTCTTC.

This clonotype was recorded only once. This may come from a read error, since a much larger clone is one base off. J is TRBJ2-5 and V is TRBV29-1; D is possibly TRBD1 or TRBD2 (5 bases each). The DNA end lines up better with TRBJ2-1; the J call may be wrong. CDR3 length equals 15 residues. Germline V gives CDR1 SQVTM, CDR2 ANQGSEA. CDR3 residues: CSSRGGQEYQETQFF. CDR3 in DNA: TGCAGCAGCCGGGGCGGGCAAGAGTACCAAGAGACCCAGTTCTTC.

This chain links TRBV6-2 or TRBV6-3 with TRBJ2-7; D assignment may be TRBD1 or TRBD2 (5 bases each). The CDR3 runs to 15 residues. CDR1 and CDR2 from the germline V gene are MNHEY and SVGEGT. V was shortened by 3 bases and J by 2 bases, with 14 bases between the two germline ends. Here the CDR3 DNA reads TGTGCCAGCAGTTATAGCGAAGGGACCACCTACGAGCAGTACTTC. Its translation: CASSYSEGTTYEQYF.

This chain connects TRBV29-1 to TRBJ2-7; a weak D match, TRBD2 (5 bases). Germline loops: CDR1 SQVTM, CDR2 ANQGSEA. The CDR3 sequence is 15 residues long. Between the trimmed V and J ends, which lost 4 bases and 5 bases, there was a span of 21 bases. In DNA, the CDR3 is TGCAGCGTTGTCCTTGTGACTATCACCCCTAACGAGCAGTACTTC. Translating it yields CSVVLVTITPNEQYF.

The chain couples TRBV5-4 to TRBJ2-7; TRBD2 agrees at 14 bases. This CDR3 has 16 residues. With V trimmed by 4 bases and J by 5 bases, 8 bases remained unmatched. The germline V gene encodes CDR1 SGHNT and CDR2 YYREEE (reference sequence). As DNA, the CDR3 is TGTGCCAGCAGCGACGCGGGACTAGCGGGAGTTGACGAGCAGTACTTC. Protein: CASSDAGLAGVDEQYF. The whole variable domain, filled in from reference TRBV5-4 and TRBJ2-7, reads ETGVTQSPTHLIKTRGQQVTLRCSSQSGHNTVSWYQQALGQGPQFIFQYYREEENGRGNFPPRFSGLQFPNYSSELNVNALELDDSALYLCASSDAGLAGVDEQYFGPGTRLTVT.

The rearrangement links TRBV24-1 to TRBJ2-3; D ambiguous. Germline lookup yields CDR1 KGHDR and CDR2 SFDVKD. CDR3 size: 15 residues. V was clipped by 2 bases and J by 4 bases, with 12 bases between them. CDR3 sequence: CATSDYGPRADTQYF. The CDR3 DNA reads as TGTGCCACCAGTGATTACGGTCCGCGCGCAGATACGCAGTATTTT.